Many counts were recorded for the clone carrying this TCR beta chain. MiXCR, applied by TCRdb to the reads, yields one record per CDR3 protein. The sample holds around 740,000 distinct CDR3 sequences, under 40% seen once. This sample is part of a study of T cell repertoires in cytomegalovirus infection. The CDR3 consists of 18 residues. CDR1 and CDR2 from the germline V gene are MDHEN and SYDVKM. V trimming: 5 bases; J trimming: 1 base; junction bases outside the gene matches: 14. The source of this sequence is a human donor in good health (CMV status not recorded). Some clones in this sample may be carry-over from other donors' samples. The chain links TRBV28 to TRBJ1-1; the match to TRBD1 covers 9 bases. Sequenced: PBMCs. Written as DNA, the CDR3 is TGTGCCAGCAGTGAGTTCCAACCGGGACAGGGATGGAACACTGAAGCTTTCTTT. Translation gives CASSEFQPGQGWNTEAFF.